The 20 T cell receptor beta chains given below trace back to one sample, sequenced in a study of T cell responses to AZD1222 COVID-19 vaccine. Some clones are missing from TCRdb's copy, which holds only in-frame ones; the method was immunoSEQ multiplex PCR. The table includes approximately 150,000 clones, 90% to 95% detected once. Sequencing used peripheral blood, obtained 28 days after the second AZD1222 dose. The receptor set was obtained from an adult who received the AZD1222 COVID-19 vaccine.

V gene TRBV11-3 combines with J gene TRBJ2-7; D perhaps matches TRBD2 (5 bases). This CDR3 region has 13 residues. V was pared by 5 bases and J by 0 bases, with 8 bases between. The V gene's germline CDR1 is SGHNT and CDR2 YENEEA. The CDR3 DNA sequence: TGTGCCAGCAGCCCGGGAAACTCCTACGAGCAGTACTTC. Protein sequence: CASSPGNSYEQYF.

This chain connects TRBV6-5 to TRBJ2-5; D not certain. Trimming took off 6 bases at V and 2 bases at J, with 13 bases between the two ends. Germline V gene lookup returns CDR1 MNHEY and CDR2 SVGAGI. This CDR3 has 14 amino acids. In DNA form, the CDR3 reads TGTGCCAGCAGGGCCGGACCGTATCAAGAGACCCAGTACTTC. It encodes CASRAGPYQETQYF.

The rearrangement links TRBV7-9 to TRBJ1-2; no clear D. The CDR3 has 13 residues. Germline V gene lookup returns CDR1 SEHNR and CDR2 FQNEAQ (reference sequence). Trimming took 4 bases from V and 8 from J, leaving 14 bases between them. The CDR3 nucleotides read TGTGCCAGCAGCTCCCGGTCTCCAGGCGGCTACACCTTC. It translates to CASSSRSPGGYTF.

The CDR3 bases are TGTGCCAGCAGCCGGGACAGAAATAGCAATCAGCCCCAGCATTTT. Translating it yields CASSRDRNSNQPQHF. This chain connects TRBV7-2 to TRBJ1-5; TRBD1 agrees at 7 bases. CDR1 is SGHTA, CDR2 FQGNSA, per germline. J gave up 0 bases and V 5 bases, and 4 bases lay outside the gene matches. The CDR3 has 15 amino acids.

V is TRBV9 and J is TRBJ2-7; TRBD1 agrees at 10 bases. Germline V lookup: CDR1 SGDLS, CDR2 YYNGEE. The CDR3 length is 14 residues. Trimming cost V 4 bases and J 6 bases; bases outside gene matches: 7. In DNA form, the CDR3 reads TGTGCCAGCAGCAAGGGACAGGGGTCTGGCGAGCAGTACTTC. Protein sequence: CASSKGQGSGEQYF.

This CDR3 reads CASSQEPPAGFTDTQYF. CDR3 bases: TGCGCCAGCAGCCAAGAACCCCCAGCGGGATTCACAGATACGCAGTATTTT. This chain uses TRBV4-1 with TRBJ2-3; 7 bases map to TRBD2. V lost 0 bases, J lost 2 bases, and 8 bases stayed unmatched. The CDR3 totals 17 residues. Germline CDR1 MGHRA, CDR2 YSYEKL.

The chain carries TRBV9 and TRBJ2-3; 8 bases agree with TRBD2. This CDR3 has 16 residues. Per germline, CDR1 SGDLS and CDR2 YYNGEE. The V and J ends lost 0 bases and 6 bases, in that order; junction bases with no gene match: 9. DNA of the CDR3: TGTGCCAGCAGCGTAGGTGTCTTAGCGGGATCCGATACGCAGTATTTT. Its translation: CASSVGVLAGSDTQYF.

This sequence joins TRBV19 and TRBJ2-5, with D perhaps matching TRBD2 (5 bases). This CDR3 region has 12 residues. Trimming stripped 5 bases from V and 7 bases from J, with 11 bases between. Per germline, CDR1 LNHDA and CDR2 SQIVND (reference sequence). CDR3 residues: CASSYLAGTQYF. The DNA for the CDR3 is TGTGCCAGTAGTTACCTAGCTGGGACCCAGTACTTC.

The CDR3 nucleotides are TGTGCCAGCAGCTCAGGCGGGGGAATAAATGTCTATGGCTACACCTTC. Translating gives CASSSGGGINVYGYTF. This chain links TRBV7-8 with TRBJ1-2, with D perhaps matching TRBD1 (5 bases). The CDR3 runs 16 residues. CDR1 SGHVS and CDR2 FQNEAQ come from the germline V gene. The germline V and J ends were trimmed by 4 bases and 4 bases, with 19 bases remaining between them.

This chain connects TRBV9 to TRBJ1-1; D gene uncertain. The CDR3 has 13 amino acids. Germline V lookup: CDR1 SGDLS, CDR2 YYNGEE. V was clipped by 3 bases and J by 4 bases, with 10 bases between them. In DNA, the CDR3 is TGTGCCAGCAGCGCCCTCTGGAGCACTGAAGCTTTCTTT. It is translated as CASSALWSTEAFF.

The table lists this clone with a few counts. The chain combines TRBV14 with TRBJ2-7; unclear D gene. The CDR3 has 15 amino acids. V was shortened by 0 bases and J by 5 bases, with 14 bases between the two germline ends. CDR1 and CDR2 (germline): SGHDN, FVKESK. The DNA for the CDR3 is TGTGCCAGCAGCCAAGATTGGGCGGAAGCCGACGAGCAGTACTTC. This encodes CASSQDWAEADEQYF.

The V and J genes are TRBV21-1 and TRBJ2-7; no DNA check was done on the table's D call, TRBD2. TRBV21-1 is labeled a pseudogene. The CDR3 spans 17 residues. CDR3 coding DNA: TGTGCGATCTCTGCGGCAAAAGGGACTAGCGGGAGAGGGGAGCAGTACTTC. Translating it yields CAISAAKGTSGRGEQYF.

This chain uses TRBV4-1 with TRBJ2-7; TRBD2 agrees at 8 bases. The germline gives CDR1 MGHRA, CDR2 YSYEKL. The CDR3 length is 19 residues. Trimming removed 0 bases from V and 1 base from J; junction bases left unmatched: 14. CDR3 amino acids: CASSQDRAGGAGWSYEQYF. CDR3 coding DNA: TGCGCCAGCAGCCAAGATAGGGCGGGGGGAGCAGGCTGGTCCTACGAGCAGTACTTC.

This chain joins TRBV11-2 and TRBJ2-5; weak D call: TRBD1 (5 bases). This CDR3 spans 15 amino acids. Per the germline V gene, CDR1 is SGHAT and CDR2 is FQNNGV. V lost 0 bases and J 9 bases, leaving 17 bases between the germline ends. This CDR3 reads CASSLEYRSLRAQYF. DNA of the CDR3: TGTGCCAGCAGCTTAGAATACAGGTCTCTTAGGGCCCAGTACTTC.

The V gene is TRBV7-8, the J gene TRBJ2-7, with D unclear. This CDR3 is built from 13 residues. V was clipped by 1 base and J by 2 bases, with 6 bases between them. The germline CDR1 and CDR2 sequences are SGHVS and FQNEAQ. The CDR3 protein is CASSLGLAYEQYF. The DNA of the CDR3 is TGTGCCAGCAGCTTAGGGCTAGCCTACGAGCAGTACTTC.

This chain links TRBV6-5 with TRBJ2-5; 9 positions agree with TRBD1. Germline V gene sequence: CDR1 MNHEY, CDR2 SVGAGI. The CDR3 spans 15 residues. Trimming removed 4 bases from V and 4 bases from J; junction bases left unmatched: 7. CDR3 in DNA: TGTGCCAGCAGTTTGACAGGGGGGAAAGGAGAGACCCAGTACTTC. It codes for CASSLTGGKGETQYF.

The gene calls are TRBV5-6 and TRBJ2-3, with 7 positions matching TRBD2. The length of the CDR3 is 16 residues. Germline V lookup: CDR1 SGHDT, CDR2 YYEEEE. The V and J ends lost 4 bases and 6 bases, in that order; junction bases with no gene match: 14. The CDR3 bases are TGTGCCAGCAGCCCCATAGGTGGCGGGAGCCCGGATACGCAGTATTTT. The encoded protein is CASSPIGGGSPDTQYF.

V gene TRBV5-8 combines with J gene TRBJ1-5, with unresolved D. There are 14 residues in the CDR3. Germline V gene data show CDR1 as SGHTS and CDR2 as YDEGEE. The germline V and J ends were trimmed by 0 bases and 7 bases, with 11 bases remaining between them. CDR3 loop: CASSLVEEWQPQHF. The CDR3 DNA reads as TGTGCCAGCAGCTTGGTAGAGGAGTGGCAGCCCCAGCATTTT.

The chain recombines TRBV13 with TRBJ1-3; D remains ambiguous. This CDR3 is 16 amino acids long. CDR1 and CDR2 (germline): PRHDT, FYEKMQ (reference sequence). V was clipped by 5 bases and J by 0 bases, with 14 bases between them. This chain's CDR3 is CASSRFSGYSGNTIYF. Here the CDR3 DNA reads TGTGCCAGCAGCCGTTTCAGCGGATACTCTGGAAACACCATATATTTT.

V is TRBV9 and J is TRBJ1-2; a possible D gene is TRBD1 (5 bases). This CDR3 comprises 13 residues. V gave up 3 bases and J gave up 5 bases, with 11 bases separating them. Germline CDR1 reads SGDLS; CDR2 reads YYNGEE. CDR3 residues: CASSAGGSYGYTF. In DNA, the CDR3 is TGTGCCAGCAGCGCCGGGGGGTCGTATGGCTACACCTTC.